This T cell receptor (beta chain) is drawn from a study of human T cells and chemical hapten exposure. Study-wide findings and caveats: TCRs at a frequency above 1 in 1000 stayed unchanged with DPC sensitization. With alopecia, donors may have immune responses unlike healthy people's.

There are 17 residues in the CDR3. Trimming cost V 1 base and J 4 bases; bases outside gene matches: 7. Germline values: CDR1 SGHDT, CDR2 YYEEEE. Time point in this sample: pre-sensitization, week 0. Treatment here: therapeutic diphenylcyclopropenone sensitization with weekly scalp DPC. Ten or more counts support this clonotype. Its antigen is currently unknown. TCRdb recomputed calls from the RACE reads with MiXCR, one row per CDR3 protein. The sample carries more than 250,000 distinct CDR3 sequences, roughly 8.9% recorded once. The sample here was whole blood, taken in connection with sensitization to the hapten diphenylcyclopropenone (DPC). The sequence derives from a woman aged 35 to 49 with alopecia areata. Some clones in this sample may be carry-over from other donors' samples. The chain uses TRBV5-6 and TRBJ1-6; 8 nucleotides line up with TRBD1. Written as DNA, the CDR3 is TGTGCCAGCAGCTTGAAAGAGACAGGGGTTTATAATTCACCCCTCCACTTT. It yields the protein CASSLKETGVYNSPLHF.